This TCR beta chain was sequenced in a study of cytomegalovirus exposure and HLA in healthy donors. About this clone itself: The antigen is undetermined.

PCR involved 60 Vbeta and 13 Jbeta primers. TCRdb keeps only in-frame clones here, not all; method: immunoSEQ multiplex PCR. The data show around 150,000 clones, about 80% seen once. The germline gives CDR1 SGHRS, CDR2 YFSETQ. The CDR3 totals 13 residues. Deletions cut 4 bases from V and 4 bases from J, with 11 bases between. The study's findings and limits: Sequencing depth across donors, presence/absence analyses assumed, was roughly uniform.

The TCR was taken from a female donor in good health and CMV-seronegative. Sequencing was done on a sample of PBMCs. The chain recombines TRBV5-1 with TRBJ1-1, with TRBD1 as a possible D gene (6 bases). The CDR3: CASSPGVATEAFF. DNA of the CDR3: TGCGCCAGCAGCCCAGGGGTGGCCACTGAAGCTTTCTTT.